This T cell receptor beta chain was captured by sequencing in a study of cytomegalovirus exposure and HLA in healthy donors. CDR3 size: 14 residues. V lost 0 bases and J lost 4, with 12 bases in between. Germline CDR1 and CDR2: GTSNPN and SVGIG (reference sequence). PCR employed 60 Vbeta and 13 Jbeta primers. The repertoire was sequenced with immunoSEQ multiplex PCR; TCRdb's copy has only in-frame clones and lacks some. The sample consists of about 150,000 clones, roughly 70% of them appearing once. This TCR was sampled from an older woman in good health and CMV-seropositive. Sequenced input: PBMCs. This sequence joins TRBV30 and TRBJ1-1; the D gene is possibly TRBD1 (5 bases). CDR3 loop: CAWSVAAGGTEAFF. The CDR3 DNA is TGTGCCTGGAGTGTGGCGGCGGGGGGCACTGAAGCTTTCTTT.